Below are 21 T cell receptor beta chains sequenced from a single sample in a study of blood T cells in healthy people across ages. A J-beta primer mix and a sample-barcoded 5' primer were used in a second PCR of roughly 6 to 12 cycles. One entry per CDR3 protein results from TCRdb running MiXCR on the 5' RACE reads. The data show about 720,000 distinct CDR3 sequences, 22% seen once. Sequencing was done on a sample of blood. These receptor sequences come from a man between 65 and 85 years old in good health.

This clonotype was picked up many times. V gene TRBV12-3 or TRBV12-4 combines with J gene TRBJ2-1; 7 bases match TRBD2. The CDR3 is 13 amino acids. V was pared by 7 bases and J by 9 bases, with 9 bases of the junction left unmatched. The CDR3 DNA sequence: TGTGCCAGCACCCGATATAGCGGGCTTGAGCAGTTCTTC. Amino acids: CASTRYSGLEQFF.

The chain couples TRBV7-9 to TRBJ1-2; possibly TRBD1 for D (6 bases). The CDR3 has 16 residues. Between the trimmed V and J ends, which lost 5 bases and 2 bases, there was a span of 18 bases. Germline V gene data show CDR1 as SEHNR and CDR2 as FQNEAQ (reference sequence). Here the CDR3 reads CASSPPQGYQNYGYTF. CDR3 in DNA: TGTGCCAGCAGCCCCCCACAGGGATACCAGAACTATGGCTACACCTTC. The full variable domain, its missing parts supplied by reference TRBV7-9 and TRBJ1-2, is DTGVSQNPRHKITKRGQNVTFRCDPISEHNRLYWYRQTLGQGPEFLTYFQNEAQLEKSRLLSDRFSAERPKGSFSTLEIQRTEQGDSAMYLCASSPPQGYQNYGYTFGSGTRLTVV.

This clonotype was found a few times. CDR3 loop: CASSWAPGQGLNTEAFF. The CDR3 DNA reads as TGTGCCAGCAGCTGGGCCCCGGGACAGGGGCTAAACACTGAAGCTTTCTTT. The chain joins TRBV7-8 to TRBJ1-1, with TRBD1 matching 10 bases. CDR1 is SGHVS and CDR2 is FQNEAQ in the germline V gene. The V gene end was trimmed by 4 bases and the J gene end by 2 bases; junction bases not matched to a gene: 10. The CDR3 totals 17 residues.

In this sample, this clonotype turned up many times. The V gene is TRBV12-3 or TRBV12-4, the J gene TRBJ2-5, with 7 bases matching TRBD1. The DNA end is a closer match to TRBJ2-7, so the J assignment may be wrong. This CDR3 comprises 14 residues. The DNA of the CDR3 is TGTGCCAGCAGTCGACAGGGCCTCTCCTACGAGCAGTACTTC. It codes for CASSRQGLSYEQYF.

This clonotype has just a few counts. The chain combines TRBV20-1 with TRBJ2-1; TRBD2 is a possible D gene (5 bases). V lost 5 bases and J 5 bases, leaving 10 bases between the germline ends. This CDR3 has 12 residues. Germline CDR1 reads DFQATT; CDR2 reads SNEGSKA (reference sequence). The CDR3 here is CSAGGTHNEQFF. In nucleotides, the CDR3 is TGCAGTGCTGGAGGAACACACAATGAGCAGTTCTTC.

This clonotype was observed a few times. J is TRBJ1-2 and V is TRBV5-1; 7 bases are shared with TRBD1. The CDR3 has 14 residues. The ends lost 7 bases at V and 1 base at J; junction bases unmatched: 7. Germline V lookup: CDR1 SGHRS, CDR2 YFSETQ. The CDR3 region has the DNA TGCGCCAGCGCCCCCGGGACAGTTAACTATGGCTACACCTTC. Translating it yields CASAPGTVNYGYTF.

Concerning this clonotype: One base away lies a much larger clone, so this may be a sequencing read error. The chain has TRBV12-3 or TRBV12-4 and TRBJ2-1; no reliable D call. This CDR3 spans 16 amino acids. V gave up 8 bases and J gave up 0 bases, with 17 bases separating them. In nucleotides, the CDR3 is TGTGCCAGCGGTTCCTATGGCAGAGGCTCCTACAATGAGCAGTTCTTC. Its protein is CASGSYGRGSYNEQFF.

V is TRBV20-1 and J is TRBJ1-1; a weak D match, TRBD1 (6 bases). Per germline, CDR1 DFQATT and CDR2 SNEGSKA (reference sequence). Between the trimmed V and J ends, which lost 3 bases and 3 bases, there was a span of 11 bases. The CDR3 consists of 13 residues. The CDR3 protein is CSASPQGYTEAFF. CDR3 bases: TGCAGTGCTAGCCCACAGGGATACACTGAAGCTTTCTTT.

This clonotype was recorded once. CDR3 DNA sequence: TGTGCCACCAACCAGGCCTATGGCTACACCTTC. Translating gives CATNQAYGYTF. The chain carries TRBV19 and TRBJ1-2; D call uncertain. Trimming took off 10 bases at V and 4 bases at J, with 10 bases between the two ends. Germline V gene sequence: CDR1 LNHDA, CDR2 SQIVND (reference sequence). The CDR3 extends over 11 amino acids.

In its sample, this clonotype was seen a few times. V usage is TRBV6-6 and J usage is TRBJ1-2; 9 bases agree with TRBD1. The junction had 9 bases not matched to a gene; V was cut back by 6 bases and J by 7 bases. The CDR3 is 14 amino acids. Looked up from germline, CDR1 is MNHNY and CDR2 is SVGAGI (reference sequence). CDR3 region: CASSWGQGSCGYTF. For the CDR3, the DNA is TGTGCCAGCAGCTGGGGACAGGGATCCTGTGGCTACACCTTC.

This chain joins TRBV6-1 and TRBJ1-2; maybe TRBD1 (5 bases). This CDR3 has 13 residues. Germline V gene lookup returns CDR1 MNHNS and CDR2 SASEGT. V was cut by 3 bases and J by 8 bases, with 13 bases left in between. The CDR3 DNA is TGTGCCAGCAGTGACCTGGGGGGGTTCGGCTACACCTTC. Translated, it gives CASSDLGGFGYTF.

This clonotype appeared a few times. A junction boundary mismatches the germline segment, possibly from a read error. The chain links TRBV10-3 to TRBJ2-1; TRBD1 is a possible D gene (5 bases). The CDR3 runs to 13 residues. The V gene's germline CDR1 is ENHRY and CDR2 SYGVKD. CDR3 loop: CAISELTDKEQFF. CDR3 nucleotides: TGTGCCATCAGTGAGTTGACGGACAAGGAGCAGTTCTTC.

This chain joins TRBV3-1 and TRBJ2-7; D call uncertain. This CDR3 has 13 residues. CDR1 and CDR2 (germline): LGHDT, YNNKEL (reference sequence). Trimming cost V 5 bases and J 6 bases, with 14 bases left between them. CDR3 protein: CASSLRGTSEQYF. The CDR3 DNA sequence: TGTGCCAGCAGCTTACGAGGCACCTCCGAGCAGTACTTC.

This clonotype was seen only a few times. V and J are TRBV7-2 and TRBJ1-5; TRBD1 is a possible D gene (5 bases). Looked up from germline, CDR1 is SGHTA and CDR2 is FQGNSA. Trimming stripped 2 bases from V and 6 bases from J, with 14 bases between. The CDR3 totals 15 residues. The CDR3 is CASSLSGLIAQPQHF. CDR3 DNA: TGTGCCAGCAGCTTATCGGGGCTCATAGCTCAGCCCCAGCATTTT.

This clonotype was observed many times. This rearrangement joins TRBV29-1 to TRBJ2-5; 10 nucleotides match TRBD1. The V gene end was trimmed by 3 bases and the J gene end by 4 bases; junction bases not matched to a gene: 2. The CDR3 is 13 residues long. Germline-derived CDR1 and CDR2 are SQVTM and ANQGSEA. CDR3 region: CSVEGTGAETQYF. CDR3 bases: TGCAGCGTTGAGGGGACAGGGGCAGAGACCCAGTACTTC. Supplemented by reference TRBV29-1 and TRBJ2-5, the full variable domain reads SAVISQKPSRDICQRGTSLTIQCQVDSQVTMMFWYRQQPGQSLTLIATANQGSEATYESGFVIDKFPISRPNLTFSTLTVSNMSPEDSSIYLCSVEGTGAETQYFGPGTRLLVL.

The chain carries TRBV20-1 and TRBJ2-7; TRBD1 agrees at 7 bases. Germline values: CDR1 DFQATT, CDR2 SNEGSKA (reference sequence). V gave up 8 bases and J gave up 5 bases; unmatched junction bases: 3. CDR3 length equals 10 residues. The DNA of the CDR3 is TGCAGTACAGGGGTAAACGAGCAGTACTTC. This codes for CSTGVNEQYF.

The rearrangement links TRBV25-1 to TRBJ2-3; weak D call: TRBD2 (5 bases). CDR1 and CDR2 from the germline V gene are MGHDK and SYGVNS. Trimming removed 2 bases at V and 2 bases at J, with 11 bases between. The CDR3 consists of 15 residues. In DNA, the CDR3 is TGTGCCAGCAGTGAAGTTACGGGGTTCACAGATACGCAGTATTTT. Residues: CASSEVTGFTDTQYF.

Many counts were recorded for this clonotype. The gene calls are TRBV6-6 and TRBJ2-7; D is uncertain. The CDR3 loop spans 14 amino acids. Germline values: CDR1 MNHNY, CDR2 SVGAGI (reference sequence). Trimming took off 0 bases at V and 1 base at J, with 7 bases between the two ends. This chain's CDR3 is CASSYSILSYEQYF. In nucleotides, the CDR3 is TGTGCCAGCAGTTACTCTATCCTGTCCTACGAGCAGTACTTC.

The chain has TRBV3-1 and TRBJ1-2, with D uncertain. This CDR3 has 13 residues. Germline V gives CDR1 LGHDT, CDR2 YNNKEL (reference sequence). Trimming stripped 4 bases from V and 6 bases from J, with 12 bases between. The CDR3 DNA sequence: TGTGCCAGCAGCCCGCAATCTTATCATGGCTACACCTTC. It is translated as CASSPQSYHGYTF. Based on the CDR3 plus reference TRBV3-1 and TRBJ1-2, the full variable domain is DTAVSQTPKYLVTQMGNDKSIKCEQNLGHDTMYWYKQDSKKFLKIMFSYNNKELIINETVPNRFSPKSPDKAHLNLHINSLELGDSAVYFCASSPQSYHGYTFGSGTRLTVV.

This clonotype was counted a few times. The chain is built from TRBV5-1 and TRBJ2-1, with TRBD2 matching 11 bases. Germline loops: CDR1 SGHRS, CDR2 YFSETQ. The CDR3 loop spans 16 amino acids. J lost 4 bases, V lost 3 bases, and 6 bases had no gene match. The chain's CDR3 is CASSSEGTSGYNEQFF. The CDR3 nucleotides read TGCGCCAGCAGCTCCGAGGGGACTAGCGGATACAATGAGCAGTTCTTC.

This clonotype has a handful of counts. The germline gene is not matched at one end of the junction; a read error may be the cause. The chain recombines TRBV20-1 with TRBJ2-2, with 9 bases fitting TRBD1. CDR3 length equals 14 residues. The germline V gene encodes CDR1 DFQATT and CDR2 SNEGSKA (reference sequence). CDR3 in DNA: TGCGGTGCCCCGGGACAGGGACACACCGGGGAGCTGTTTTTT. Encoded protein: CGAPGQGHTGELFF.